This T cell receptor beta chain was recorded in a study of cytomegalovirus exposure and HLA in healthy donors. Looking at the study overall: Out of 398 genotyped donors, 81% belonged to the Caucasian-associated ancestry cluster.

PCR used 60 Vbeta primers and 13 Jbeta primers. Assay: immunoSEQ multiplex PCR; the TCRdb copy retains only in-frame clones and omits some. The table shows fewer than 200,000 clones, with around 80% occurring only once. Samples came from healthy bone marrow donors. The V end was cut by 4 bases, the J end by 1 base, with 11 bases between. CDR1 and CDR2 from the germline V gene are LGHNA and YNFKEQ. The CDR3 covers 15 residues. V gene TRBV4-2 combines with J gene TRBJ1-5, with D possibly TRBD1 on 6 matching bases. This clonotype was sampled from a man between 35 and 55 years old in good health and CMV-seropositive. Specimen: PBMCs. DNA for the CDR3: TGTGCCAGCAGCCGGAGCAGGGGAAGCAATCAGCCCCAGCATTTT. Translation gives CASSRSRGSNQPQHF.